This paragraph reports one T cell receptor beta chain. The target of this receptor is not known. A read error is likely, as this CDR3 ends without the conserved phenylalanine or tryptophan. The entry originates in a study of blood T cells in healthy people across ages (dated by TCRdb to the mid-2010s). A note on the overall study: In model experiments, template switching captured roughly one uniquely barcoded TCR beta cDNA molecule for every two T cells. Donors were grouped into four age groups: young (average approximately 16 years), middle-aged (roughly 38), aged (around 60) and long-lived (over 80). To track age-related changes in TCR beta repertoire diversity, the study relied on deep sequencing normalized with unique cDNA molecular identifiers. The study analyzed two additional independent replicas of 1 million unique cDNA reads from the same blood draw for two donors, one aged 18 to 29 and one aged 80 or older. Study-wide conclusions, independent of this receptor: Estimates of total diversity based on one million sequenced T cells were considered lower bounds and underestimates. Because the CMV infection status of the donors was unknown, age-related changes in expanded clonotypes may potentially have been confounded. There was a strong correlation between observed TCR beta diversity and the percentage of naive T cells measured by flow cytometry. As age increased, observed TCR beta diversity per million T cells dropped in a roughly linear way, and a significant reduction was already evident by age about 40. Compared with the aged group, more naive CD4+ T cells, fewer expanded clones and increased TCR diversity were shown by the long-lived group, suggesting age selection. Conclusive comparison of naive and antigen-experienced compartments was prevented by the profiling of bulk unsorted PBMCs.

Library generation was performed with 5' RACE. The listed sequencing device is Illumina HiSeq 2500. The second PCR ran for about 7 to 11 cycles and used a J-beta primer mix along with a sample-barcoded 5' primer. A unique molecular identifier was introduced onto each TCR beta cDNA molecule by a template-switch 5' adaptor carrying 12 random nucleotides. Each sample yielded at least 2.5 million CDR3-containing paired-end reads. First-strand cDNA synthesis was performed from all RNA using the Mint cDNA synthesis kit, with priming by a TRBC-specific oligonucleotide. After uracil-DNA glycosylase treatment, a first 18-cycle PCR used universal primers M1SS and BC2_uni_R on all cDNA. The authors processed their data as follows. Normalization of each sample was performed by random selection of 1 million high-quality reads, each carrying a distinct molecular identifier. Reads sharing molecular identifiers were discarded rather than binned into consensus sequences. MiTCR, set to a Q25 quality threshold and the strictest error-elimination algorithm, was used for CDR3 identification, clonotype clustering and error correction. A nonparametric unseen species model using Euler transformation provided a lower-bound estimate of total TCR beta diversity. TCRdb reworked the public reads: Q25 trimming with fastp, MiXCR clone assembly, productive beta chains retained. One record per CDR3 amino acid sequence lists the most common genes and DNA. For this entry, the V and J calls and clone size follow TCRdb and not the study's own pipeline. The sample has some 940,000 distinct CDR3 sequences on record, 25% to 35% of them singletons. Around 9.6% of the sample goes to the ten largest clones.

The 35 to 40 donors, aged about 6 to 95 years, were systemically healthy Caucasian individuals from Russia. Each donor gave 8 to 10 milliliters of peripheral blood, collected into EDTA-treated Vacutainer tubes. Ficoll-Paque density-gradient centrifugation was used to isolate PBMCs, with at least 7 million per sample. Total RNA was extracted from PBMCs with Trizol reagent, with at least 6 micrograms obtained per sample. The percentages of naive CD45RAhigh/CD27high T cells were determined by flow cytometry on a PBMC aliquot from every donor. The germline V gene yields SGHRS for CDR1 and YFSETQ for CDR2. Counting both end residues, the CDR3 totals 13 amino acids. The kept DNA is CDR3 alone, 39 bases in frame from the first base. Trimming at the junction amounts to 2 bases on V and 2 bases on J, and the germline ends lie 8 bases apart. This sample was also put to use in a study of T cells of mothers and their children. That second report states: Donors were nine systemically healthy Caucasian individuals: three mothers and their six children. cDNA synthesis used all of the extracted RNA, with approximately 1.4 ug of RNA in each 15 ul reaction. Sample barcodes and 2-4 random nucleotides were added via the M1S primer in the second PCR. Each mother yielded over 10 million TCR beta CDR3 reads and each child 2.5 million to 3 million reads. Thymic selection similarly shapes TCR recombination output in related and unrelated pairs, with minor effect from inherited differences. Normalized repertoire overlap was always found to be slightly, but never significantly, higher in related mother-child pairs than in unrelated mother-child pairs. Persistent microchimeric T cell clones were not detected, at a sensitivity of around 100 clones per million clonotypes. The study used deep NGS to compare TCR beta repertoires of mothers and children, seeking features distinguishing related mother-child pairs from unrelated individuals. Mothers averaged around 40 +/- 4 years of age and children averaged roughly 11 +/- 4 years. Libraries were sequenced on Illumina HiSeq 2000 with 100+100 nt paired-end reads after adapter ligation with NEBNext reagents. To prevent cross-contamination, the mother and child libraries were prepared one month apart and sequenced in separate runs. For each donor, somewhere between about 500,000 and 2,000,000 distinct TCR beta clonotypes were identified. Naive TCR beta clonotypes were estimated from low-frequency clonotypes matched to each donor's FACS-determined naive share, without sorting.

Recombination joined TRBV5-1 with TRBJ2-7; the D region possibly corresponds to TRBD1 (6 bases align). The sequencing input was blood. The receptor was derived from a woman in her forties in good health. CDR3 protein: CASSLTGTYEQYL. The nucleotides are TGCGCCAGCAGCTTAACAGGGACCTACGAGCAGTACCTC.